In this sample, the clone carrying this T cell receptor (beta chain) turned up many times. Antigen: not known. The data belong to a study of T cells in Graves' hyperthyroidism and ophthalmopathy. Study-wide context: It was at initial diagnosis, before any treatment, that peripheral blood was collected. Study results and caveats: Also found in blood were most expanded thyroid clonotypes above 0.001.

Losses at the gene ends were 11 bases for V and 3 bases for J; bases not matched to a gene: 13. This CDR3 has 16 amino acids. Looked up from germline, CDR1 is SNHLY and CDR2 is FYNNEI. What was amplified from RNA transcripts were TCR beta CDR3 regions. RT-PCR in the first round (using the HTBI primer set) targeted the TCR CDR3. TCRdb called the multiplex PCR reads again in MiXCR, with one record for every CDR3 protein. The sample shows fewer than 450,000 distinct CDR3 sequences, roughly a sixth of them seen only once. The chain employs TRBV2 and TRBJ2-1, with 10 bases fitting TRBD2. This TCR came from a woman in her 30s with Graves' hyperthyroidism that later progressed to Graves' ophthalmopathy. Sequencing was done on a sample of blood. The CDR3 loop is CAAPPSSGGLYNEQFF. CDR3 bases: TGTGCCGCCCCCCCTTCTAGCGGGGGACTCTACAATGAGCAGTTCTTC.